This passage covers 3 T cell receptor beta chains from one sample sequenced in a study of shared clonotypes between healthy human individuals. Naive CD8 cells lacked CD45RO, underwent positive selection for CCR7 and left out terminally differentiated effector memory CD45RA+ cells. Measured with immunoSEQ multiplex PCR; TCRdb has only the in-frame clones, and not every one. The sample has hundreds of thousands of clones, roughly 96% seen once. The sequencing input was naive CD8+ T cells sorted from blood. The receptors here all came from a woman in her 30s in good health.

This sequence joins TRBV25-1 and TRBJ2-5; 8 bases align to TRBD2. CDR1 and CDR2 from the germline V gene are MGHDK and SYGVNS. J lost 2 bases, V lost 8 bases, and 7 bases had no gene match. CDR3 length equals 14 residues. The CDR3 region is CASRGTRGQETQYF. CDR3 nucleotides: TGTGCCAGCCGAGGGACTAGGGGGCAAGAGACCCAGTACTTC.

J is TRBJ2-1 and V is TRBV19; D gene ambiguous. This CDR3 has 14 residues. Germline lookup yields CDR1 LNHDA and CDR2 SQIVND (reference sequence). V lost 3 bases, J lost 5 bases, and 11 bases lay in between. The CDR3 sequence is CASSILVSHNEQFF. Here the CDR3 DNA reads TGTGCCAGTAGTATCTTAGTTTCCCACAATGAGCAGTTCTTC. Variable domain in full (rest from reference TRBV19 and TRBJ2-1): DGGITQSPKYLFRKEGQNVTLSCEQNLNHDAMYWYRQDPGQGLRLIYYSQIVNDFQKGDIAEGYSVSREKKESFPLTVTSAQKNPTAFYLCASSILVSHNEQFFGPGTRLTVL.

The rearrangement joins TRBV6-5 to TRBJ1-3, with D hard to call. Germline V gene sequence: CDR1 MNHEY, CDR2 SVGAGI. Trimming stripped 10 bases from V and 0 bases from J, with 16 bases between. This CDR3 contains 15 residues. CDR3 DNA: TGTGCCACGCGCTCCCGTTCGAGCTCTGGAAACACCATATATTTT. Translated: CATRSRSSSGNTIYF.